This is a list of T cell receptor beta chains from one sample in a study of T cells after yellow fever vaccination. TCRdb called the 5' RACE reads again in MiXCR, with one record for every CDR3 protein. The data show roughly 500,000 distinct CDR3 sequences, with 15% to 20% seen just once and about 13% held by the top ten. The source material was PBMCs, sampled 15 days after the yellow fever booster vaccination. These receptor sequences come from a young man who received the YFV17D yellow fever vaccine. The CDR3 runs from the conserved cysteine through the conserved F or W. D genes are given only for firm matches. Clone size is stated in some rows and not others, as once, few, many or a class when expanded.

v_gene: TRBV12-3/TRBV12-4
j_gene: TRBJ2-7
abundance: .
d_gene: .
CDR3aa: CASGFTYEQYF
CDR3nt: TGTGCCAGCGGTTTTACCTACGAGCAGTACTTC

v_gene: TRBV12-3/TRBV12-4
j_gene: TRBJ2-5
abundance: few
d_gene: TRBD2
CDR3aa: CASSLRTSGQETQYF
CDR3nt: TGTGCCAGCAGTTTAAGGACTAGCGGTCAAGAGACCCAGTACTTC

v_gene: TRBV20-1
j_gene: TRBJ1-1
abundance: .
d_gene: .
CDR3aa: CSARGAGRTNTEAFF
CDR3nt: TGCAGTGCTAGAGGGGCCGGCAGAACAAACACTGAAGCTTTCTTT

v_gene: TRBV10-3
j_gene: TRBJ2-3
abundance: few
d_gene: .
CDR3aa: CAIRNLSPSTQYF
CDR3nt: TGTGCCATCAGAAACCTCTCCCCAAGTACGCAGTATTTT

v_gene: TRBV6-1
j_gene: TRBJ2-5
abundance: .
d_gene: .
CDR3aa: CASGLRGTETQYF
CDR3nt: TGTGCCAGCGGTCTTCGGGGTACGGAGACCCAGTACTTC

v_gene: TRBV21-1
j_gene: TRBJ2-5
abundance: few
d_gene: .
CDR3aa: CASSKPQQETQYF
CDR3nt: TGTGCCAGCAGCAAACCCCAACAAGAGACCCAGTACTTC

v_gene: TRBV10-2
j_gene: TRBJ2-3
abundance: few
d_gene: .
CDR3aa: CASSDPAGSTPEGDTQYF
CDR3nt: TGCGCCAGCAGTGATCCAGCGGGCTCAACCCCAGAGGGAGATACGCAGTATTTT

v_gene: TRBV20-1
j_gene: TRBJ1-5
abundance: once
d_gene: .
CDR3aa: CSARLQLNQPQHF
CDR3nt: TGCAGTGCTAGGTTACAGCTCAATCAGCCCCAGCATTTT

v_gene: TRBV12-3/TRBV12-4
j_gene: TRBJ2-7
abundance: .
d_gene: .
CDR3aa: CASSLVAEYEQYF
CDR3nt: TGTGCCAGCAGTTTGGTAGCGGAATACGAGCAGTACTTC

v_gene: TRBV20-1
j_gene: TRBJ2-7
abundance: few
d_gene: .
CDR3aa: CSALTGNAYEQYF
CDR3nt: TGCAGTGCCTTAACCGGAAATGCCTACGAGCAGTACTTC

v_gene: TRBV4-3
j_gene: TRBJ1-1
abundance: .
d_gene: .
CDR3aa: CASSFSTLGNTEAFF
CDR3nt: TGCGCCAGCAGCTTTTCGACCCTGGGGAACACTGAAGCTTTCTTT

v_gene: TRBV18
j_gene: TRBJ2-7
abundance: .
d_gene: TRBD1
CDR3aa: CASSPLTGVDEQYF
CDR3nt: TGTGCCAGCTCACCCCTGACAGGGGTGGACGAGCAGTACTTC

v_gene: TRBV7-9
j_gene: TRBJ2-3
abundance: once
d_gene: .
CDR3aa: CASSFHNRTHTDTQYF
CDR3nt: TGTGCCAGCAGCTTCCACAACCGGACCCACACAGATACGCAGTATTTT

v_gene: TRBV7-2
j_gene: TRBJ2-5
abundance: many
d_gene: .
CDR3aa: CASSASWVKETQYF
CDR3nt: TGTGCCAGCAGCGCCAGTTGGGTAAAAGAGACCCAGTACTTC

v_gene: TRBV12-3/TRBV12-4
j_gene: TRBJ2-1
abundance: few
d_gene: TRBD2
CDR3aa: CASSRGGYEQFF
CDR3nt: TGTGCCAGCAGTCGCGGGGGGTATGAGCAGTTCTTC

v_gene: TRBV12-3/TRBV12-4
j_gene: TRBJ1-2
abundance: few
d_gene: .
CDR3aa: CASSFRGGTSYGYTF
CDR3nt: TGTGCCAGCAGTTTTAGAGGAGGGACCTCTTATGGCTACACCTTC

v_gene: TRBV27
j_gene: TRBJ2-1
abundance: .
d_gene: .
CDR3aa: CASSLEGSGKQFF
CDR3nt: TGTGCCAGCAGTTTAGAAGGCTCGGGCAAGCAGTTCTTC

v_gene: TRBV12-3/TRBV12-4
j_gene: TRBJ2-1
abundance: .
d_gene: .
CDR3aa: CASSSDGHEQFF
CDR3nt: TGTGCCAGCAGTTCGGACGGGCATGAGCAGTTCTTC

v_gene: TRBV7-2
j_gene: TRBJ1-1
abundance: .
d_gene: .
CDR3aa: CASSFSGRGTEAFF
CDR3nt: TGTGCCAGCAGCTTCTCCGGGAGGGGCACTGAAGCTTTCTTT

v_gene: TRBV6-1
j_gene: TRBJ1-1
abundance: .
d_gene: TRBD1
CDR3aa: CASSQSHRGRTEAFF
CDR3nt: TGTGCCAGCAGTCAATCTCACAGGGGGCGGACTGAAGCTTTCTTT

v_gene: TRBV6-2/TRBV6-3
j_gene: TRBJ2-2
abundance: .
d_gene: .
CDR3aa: CASSSGEGAGELFF
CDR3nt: TGTGCCAGCAGCTCAGGGGAAGGGGCCGGGGAGCTGTTTTTT

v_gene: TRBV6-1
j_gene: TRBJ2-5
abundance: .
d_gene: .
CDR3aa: CASSEARTDYQETQYF
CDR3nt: TGTGCCAGCAGTGAAGCCAGGACTGATTACCAAGAGACCCAGTACTTC

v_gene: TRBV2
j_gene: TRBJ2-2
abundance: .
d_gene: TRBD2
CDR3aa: CASSDLLAGGKRNTGELFF
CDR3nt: TGTGCCAGCAGTGATTTACTAGCGGGAGGGAAACGGAACACCGGGGAGCTGTTTTTT

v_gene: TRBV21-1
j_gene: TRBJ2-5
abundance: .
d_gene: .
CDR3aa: CASSNDFQYF
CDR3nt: TGTGCCAGCAGCAATGATTTCCAGTACTTC

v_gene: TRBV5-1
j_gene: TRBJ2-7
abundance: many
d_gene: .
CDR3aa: CASSLGGTYEQYF
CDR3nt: TGCGCCAGCAGCTTGGGGGGGACCTACGAGCAGTACTTC

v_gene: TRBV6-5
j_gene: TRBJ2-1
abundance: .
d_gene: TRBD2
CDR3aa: CASSYSGSVSYNEQFF
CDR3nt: TGTGCCAGCAGTTATAGCGGGAGTGTCTCCTACAATGAGCAGTTCTTC